Given below is one TCR beta chain in context. Its antigen is undetermined. This entry is derived from a study of T cell responses to AZD1222 COVID-19 vaccine. V gave up 0 bases and J gave up 9 bases, with 5 bases separating them. Germline-derived CDR1 and CDR2 are LGHNA and YNFKEQ. The CDR3 is 11 residues long. General study findings and limits: White British donors predominated, females outnumbered males, and clonal diversity was possibly underestimated. Baseline seropositivity occurred in only a handful of AZD1222 recipients.

Generated by immunoSEQ multiplex PCR, the TCRdb table keeps only in-frame clones and is missing some. This sample has tens of thousands of clones, with 85% found just once. The chain is built from TRBV4-2 and TRBJ1-1; D remains ambiguous. Sequencing used peripheral blood, obtained 28 days after the second AZD1222 dose. The receptor's source is an adult who received the AZD1222 COVID-19 vaccine. CDR3 DNA: TGTGCCAGCAGCCAAGACGGCCAAGCTTTCTTT. It translates to CASSQDGQAFF.